This T cell receptor (beta chain) was captured in a study of cytomegalovirus exposure and HLA in healthy donors. Germline trimming cut 7 bases from V and 4 bases from J; bases unmatched to any gene: 4. The CDR3 runs to 12 residues. Germline V gives CDR1 GTSNPN, CDR2 SVGIG (reference sequence). The PCR was carried out with 60 Vbeta primers and 13 Jbeta primers. Assay: immunoSEQ multiplex PCR; the TCRdb copy retains only in-frame clones and omits some. Of about 190,000 clones detected, 75% to 85% appear once; the ten largest clones hold around 14%. The receptor was isolated from a woman between 25 and 40 years old in good health and CMV-seropositive. The chain uses TRBV30 and TRBJ1-1, with TRBD1 matching over 9 bases. Specimen: PBMCs. The CDR3 is CAFRQGGTEAFF. Here the CDR3 DNA reads TGTGCCTTCAGACAGGGGGGCACTGAAGCTTTCTTT.